Following are 9 T cell receptor beta chains from one sample sequenced in a study of cytomegalovirus exposure and HLA in healthy donors. TCRdb keeps only in-frame clones here, not all; method: immunoSEQ multiplex PCR. The sample has fewer than 150,000 clones; almost 90% are singletons. The sequenced sample was PBMCs. The receptors were gathered from a woman aged 18-29 years in good health and CMV-seropositive.

In nucleotides, the CDR3 is TGTGCCAGCAGCTTCGACAGGGTTAACTATGGCTACACCTTC. Amino acid sequence: CASSFDRVNYGYTF. V usage is TRBV5-6 and J usage is TRBJ1-2; 7 positions agree with TRBD1. The CDR3 spans 14 residues. Trimming removed 2 bases from V and 1 base from J; junction bases left unmatched: 2. Germline loops: CDR1 SGHDT, CDR2 YYEEEE.

CDR3 DNA sequence: TGTGCCAGCAGGGGTGGTATCGGGACACATTACAATGAGCAGTTCTTC. Amino acids: CASRGGIGTHYNEQFF. V gene TRBV11-2 combines with J gene TRBJ2-1, with D tentatively TRBD1 (6 bases). V was cut by 6 bases and J by 4 bases, with 19 bases left in between. CDR1 and CDR2 (germline): SGHAT, FQNNGV. This CDR3 contains 16 residues.

This clone was detected ten times or more. This chain connects TRBV2 to TRBJ1-5; D is uncertain. The CDR3 totals 13 residues. The V end was cut by 6 bases, the J end by 3 bases, with 9 bases between. Germline CDR1 is SNHLY and CDR2 is FYNNEI. The CDR3 DNA reads as TGTGCCAGCAGGAGGGATGTCAATCAGCCCCAGCATTTT. This encodes CASRRDVNQPQHF.

This chain joins TRBV7-4 and TRBJ2-2; TRBD2 aligns across 9 bases. J lost 5 bases, V lost 4 bases, and 11 bases had no gene match. CDR1 and CDR2 (germline): SGHVT, SQSDAQ. CDR3 length: 17 residues. The CDR3 sequence: CASSSLAGGVFTGELFF. CDR3 DNA sequence: TGTGCCAGCAGCTCCCTGGCGGGGGGGGTTTTTACCGGGGAGCTGTTTTTT.

V usage is TRBV6-5 and J usage is TRBJ1-1; 7 bases align to TRBD1. The junction had 6 bases not matched to a gene; V was cut back by 4 bases and J by 4 bases. The CDR3 loop spans 14 amino acids. The germline CDR1 and CDR2 sequences are MNHEY and SVGAGI. The CDR3, as DNA: TGTGCCAGCAGTTCACCGGGACAGACCACTGAAGCTTTCTTT. As protein: CASSSPGQTTEAFF.

The sample holds a few counts of this clone. V and J are TRBV19 and TRBJ1-6; the D gene is possibly TRBD1 (5 bases). The V end lost 4 bases, the J end lost 8 bases, and 12 bases lay between the germline ends. The CDR3 has 14 residues. Germline lookup yields CDR1 LNHDA and CDR2 SQIVND (reference sequence). Here the CDR3 reads CASSRAGQYSPLHF. CDR3 DNA sequence: TGTGCCAGTAGTAGAGCAGGGCAATATTCACCCCTCCACTTT.

Here the CDR3 reads CASTNRGGMTGNTIYF. The CDR3 DNA reads as TGTGCCAGCACCAATAGAGGAGGGATGACTGGAAACACCATATATTTT. The chain links TRBV13 to TRBJ1-3; no clear D gene. CDR3 size: 16 residues. In germline, CDR1 is PRHDT, CDR2 FYEKMQ (reference sequence). The V gene lost 7 bases and the J gene lost 2 bases, with 18 bases spanning the gap.

The V and J genes are TRBV30 and TRBJ1-6; 7 bases agree with TRBD1. The length of the CDR3 is 12 residues. CDR1 is GTSNPN and CDR2 is SVGIG in the germline V gene (reference sequence). Trimming at V came to 3 bases and at J to 10 bases, leaving 3 bases not matched to a gene. Here the CDR3 DNA reads TGTGCCTGGAGGGCAGGGGGGTCACCCCTCCACTTT. Amino acids: CAWRAGGSPLHF.

Remarks on this clone: The junction departs from the called germline gene at one end, perhaps through a read error. This chain uses TRBV5-5 with TRBJ1-5, with 7 nucleotides matching TRBD1. The CDR3 is 16 amino acids. Per the germline V gene, CDR1 is SGHKS and CDR2 is YYEKEE (reference sequence). CDR3 DNA: TGTGCCAGCAGCTTGGATTCGGGACAGTATAATCAACCCCAGCATTTT. Its translation is CASSLDSGQYNQPQHF.